This TCR beta chain derives from a study of T cells after yellow fever vaccination. Points on this clonotype: What it recognizes is unknown.

Germline lookup yields CDR1 KGHSH and CDR2 LQKENI. V lost 3 bases and J 5 bases, leaving 8 bases between the germline ends. CDR3 length: 13 residues. The study's findings and limits: In FACS-sorted repertoires, abundant clonotypes from the bulk population could appear as contaminants. A minor fraction of clonotypes spanned both CD4 and CD8 compartments.

In making TCR cDNA, 5'RACE template switching added a universal primer site and UMIs to it. TCRdb recomputed calls from the 5' RACE reads with MiXCR, one row per CDR3 protein. Of 300,000 or so distinct CDR3 sequences listed, around 10% are singletons. The sequence was collected from a man younger than 30 who received the YFV17D yellow fever vaccine. This rearrangement joins TRBV18 to TRBJ1-5, with a weak D call TRBD1 (6 bases). The sequenced sample was CD4+ T cells sorted from PBMCs, obtained 5 days after the yellow fever booster vaccination. The CDR3 nucleotides read TGTGCCAGCTCACCTAGACAGGATCAGCCCCAGCATTTT. Protein: CASSPRQDQPQHF.